One and the same sample provided the 10 T cell receptor beta chains below, sequenced in a study of glioma-infiltrating T cells after dendritic cell vaccination. The table came from immunoSEQ multiplex PCR; TCRdb's copy has only in-frame clones and leaves some out. Altogether about 82,000 clones are present, around nine tenths being singletons, with the ten largest covering under 4%. The sequencing used blood, collected before dendritic cell vaccination. The receptors derive from a human donor with glioblastoma.

The V call is TRBV27, the J call TRBJ1-5, with D possibly being TRBD1 (6 bases). The CDR3 runs 15 residues. CDR1 and CDR2 from the germline V gene are MNHEY and SMNVEV (reference sequence). V lost 3 bases, J lost 6 bases, and 15 bases lay in between. CDR3 protein: CASSFVSGASQPQHF. The CDR3 DNA follows: TGTGCCAGCAGTTTCGTCTCAGGGGCTAGTCAGCCCCAGCATTTT.

The V gene is TRBV2, the J gene TRBJ1-2; D unresolved. Germline V gene sequence: CDR1 SNHLY, CDR2 FYNNEI. Trimming removed 7 bases at V and 8 bases at J, with 11 bases between. The CDR3 consists of 11 residues. CDR3 amino acids: CASTRRYGYTF. As DNA, the CDR3 is TGTGCCAGCACTCGTCGGTACGGCTACACCTTC.

V is TRBV6-1 and J is TRBJ2-1, with 7 bases identical to TRBD1. This CDR3 spans 15 amino acids. Per germline, CDR1 MNHNS and CDR2 SASEGT. Losses at the gene ends were 4 bases for V and 7 bases for J; bases not matched to a gene: 10. The CDR3 DNA is TGTGCCAGCAGTGTCCGAGGGGGCGCGTATAATGAGCAGTTCTTC. It yields the protein CASSVRGGAYNEQFF.

The chain links TRBV14 to TRBJ2-7; D is possibly TRBD2 (7 bases). The V gene's germline CDR1 is SGHDN and CDR2 FVKESK. This CDR3 contains 13 residues. The ends were cut back, 6 bases at V and 5 bases at J, with 14 bases in the middle. The CDR3 bases are TGTGCCAGCAGGGGGACGGGGGGCAACGAGCAGTACTTC. Its translation is CASRGTGGNEQYF.

This clone appeared once. The rearrangement links TRBV5-1 to TRBJ2-1; 14 bases fit TRBD2. Losses at the gene ends were 0 bases for V and 12 bases for J; bases not matched to a gene: 5. This CDR3 region has 15 residues. CDR1 is SGHRS, CDR2 YFSETQ, per germline. The CDR3 loop reads CASSLAGTSGSSQFF. CDR3 nucleotides: TGCGCCAGCAGCTTGGCCGGGACTAGCGGGAGCTCGCAGTTCTTC.

V is TRBV4-1 and J is TRBJ2-7, with 7 bases aligning to TRBD1. V gave up 0 bases and J gave up 7 bases; unmatched junction bases: 15. Germline-derived CDR1 and CDR2 are MGHRA and YSYEKL. The CDR3 sequence is 17 residues long. For the CDR3, the DNA is TGCGCCAGCAGCCAAGATAGTAAGCGGACAGGTTTTTGGGAGCAGTACTTC. Its translation is CASSQDSKRTGFWEQYF.

The chain has TRBV9 and TRBJ2-5; D may be TRBD1 (7 bases). V was clipped by 2 bases and J by 4 bases, with 18 bases between them. Germline CDR1 SGDLS, CDR2 YYNGEE. There are 16 residues in the CDR3. The CDR3 region is CASSVGAGGNGETQYF. CDR3 nucleotide sequence: TGTGCCAGCAGCGTTGGCGCAGGGGGGAATGGAGAGACCCAGTACTTC.

V and J are TRBV2 and TRBJ2-1; weak D call: TRBD2 (6 bases). V dropped 7 bases and J dropped 6 bases, with 16 bases sitting between them. CDR1 and CDR2 (germline): SNHLY, FYNNEI. The CDR3 is made up of 14 amino acids. The CDR3 protein is CASTGAGSGNEQFF. CDR3 DNA: TGTGCCAGCACGGGAGCGGGCAGTGGCAATGAGCAGTTCTTC.

The chain is built from TRBV5-4 and TRBJ1-6, with 9 bases fitting TRBD1. Germline V gene sequence: CDR1 SGHNT, CDR2 YYREEE (reference sequence). V was clipped by 4 bases and J by 8 bases; unmatched bases: 10. The CDR3 totals 16 residues. CDR3 protein: CASSDGGTGRDSPLHF. CDR3 nucleotides: TGTGCCAGCAGCGACGGAGGGACAGGGAGAGATTCACCCCTCCACTTT.

The rearrangement links TRBV11-2 to TRBJ1-6; D gene uncertain. Germline values: CDR1 SGHAT, CDR2 FQNNGV. The CDR3 totals 15 residues. Trimming pared 5 bases from V and 8 bases from J, leaving 16 bases between. CDR3 in amino acids: CASSPLEALYSPLHF. In DNA form, the CDR3 reads TGTGCCAGCAGCCCCCTCGAGGCATTGTATTCACCCCTCCACTTT.